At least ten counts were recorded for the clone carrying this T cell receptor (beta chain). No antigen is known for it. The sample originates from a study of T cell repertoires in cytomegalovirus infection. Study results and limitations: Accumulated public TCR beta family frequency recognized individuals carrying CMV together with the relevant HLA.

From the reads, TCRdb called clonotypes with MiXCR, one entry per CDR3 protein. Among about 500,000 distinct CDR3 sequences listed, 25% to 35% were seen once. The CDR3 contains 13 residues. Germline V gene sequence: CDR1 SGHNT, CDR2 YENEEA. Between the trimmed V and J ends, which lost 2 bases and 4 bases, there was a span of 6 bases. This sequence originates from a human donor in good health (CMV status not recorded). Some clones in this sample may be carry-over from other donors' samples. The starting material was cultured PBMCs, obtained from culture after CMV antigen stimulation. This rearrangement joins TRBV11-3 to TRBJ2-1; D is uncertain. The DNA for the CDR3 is TGTGCCAGCAGCTTATCCCAGTACAATGAGCAGTTCTTC. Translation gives CASSLSQYNEQFF.